These 10 T cell receptor beta chains came from one sample sequenced in a study of cytomegalovirus exposure and HLA in healthy donors. Here immunoSEQ multiplex PCR was the method, and the copy in TCRdb shows in-frame clones only, minus some. The repertoire has tens of thousands of clones, just under 95% of them found once; the top ten carry under 2.5%. The sequencing input was PBMCs. The receptors originated from a man in his late teens or twenties in good health and CMV-seronegative.

This clone appeared a few times. The chain is built from TRBV7-2 and TRBJ1-2; 7 positions match TRBD1. CDR1 is SGHTA and CDR2 is FQGNSA in the germline V gene. CDR3 length: 13 residues. The ends lost 6 bases at V and 2 bases at J; junction bases unmatched: 3. The CDR3 reads CASSPDRNYGYTF. CDR3 in DNA: TGTGCCAGCAGTCCGGACAGGAACTATGGCTACACCTTC. The full variable domain, in which reference TRBV7-2 and TRBJ1-2 provide the parts outside the CDR3, is GAGVSQSPSNKVTEKGKDVELRCDPISGHTALYWYRQSLGQGLEFLIYFQGNSAPDKSGLPSDRFSAERTGGSVSTLTIQRTQQEDSAVYLCASSPDRNYGYTFGSGTRLTVV.

The chain couples TRBV5-4 to TRBJ2-1; D call uncertain. Germline V lookup: CDR1 SGHNT, CDR2 YYREEE (reference sequence). The CDR3 length is 15 residues. Trimming removed 4 bases at V and 5 bases at J, with 16 bases between. The CDR3 spells CASSPAWAGNNEQFF. The CDR3 DNA follows: TGTGCCAGCAGCCCCGCTTGGGCTGGCAACAATGAGCAGTTCTTC.

The chain combines TRBV27 with TRBJ1-5, with TRBD1 matching 7 bases. V trimming: 6 bases; J trimming: 4 bases; junction bases outside the gene matches: 9. From germline, CDR1 is MNHEY and CDR2 SMNVEV (reference sequence). The CDR3 extends over 15 amino acids. The CDR3 is CASSPRDRRNQPQHF. In DNA, the CDR3 is TGTGCCAGCAGCCCAAGGGACAGAAGAAATCAGCCCCAGCATTTT.

The rearrangement joins TRBV10-1 to TRBJ2-7; possible D gene TRBD2, 6 bases. V was pared by 3 bases and J by 0 bases, with 6 bases between. CDR3 length equals 13 residues. CDR1 and CDR2 from the germline V gene are WNHNN and SYGVQD (reference sequence). The CDR3 coding sequence is TGCGCCAGCAGTGACGGGAGCTCCTACGAGCAGTACTTC. Amino acid sequence: CASSDGSSYEQYF.

The chain combines TRBV6-4 with TRBJ2-1; tentative D call: TRBD2 (5 bases). Per the germline V gene, CDR1 is MRHNA and CDR2 is SNTAGT. Trimming left V 2 bases short and J 9 bases short, with 11 bases between. The CDR3 is 13 amino acids. DNA of the CDR3: TGTGCCAGCAGTGACACCCCAGAGGGTGAGCAGTTCTTC. It encodes CASSDTPEGEQFF.

The chain couples TRBV7-2 to TRBJ2-2; unclear D gene. Germline V gene lookup returns CDR1 SGHTA and CDR2 FQGNSA. Trimming pared 1 base from V and 5 bases from J, leaving 8 bases between. The CDR3 extends over 14 amino acids. The CDR3, as DNA: TGTGCCAGCAGCTTAGTTGGGCATACCGGGGAGCTGTTTTTT. This sequence encodes CASSLVGHTGELFF.

The rearrangement joins TRBV5-8 to TRBJ1-4; tentatively, D is TRBD1 (5 bases). Germline loops: CDR1 SGHTS, CDR2 YDEGEE. Deletions cut 0 bases from V and 5 bases from J, with 11 bases between. The CDR3 runs to 15 residues. The CDR3 coding sequence is TGTGCCAGCAGCTTGGCCCGGACACTCAATGAAAAACTGTTTTTT. Protein product: CASSLARTLNEKLFF.

The chain employs TRBV9 and TRBJ1-1; D is unresolved. Germline V gene lookup returns CDR1 SGDLS and CDR2 YYNGEE. This CDR3 comprises 16 residues. Deletions cut 0 bases from V and 3 bases from J, with 15 bases between. In DNA form, the CDR3 reads TGTGCCAGCAGCGTAGCTTTAGGCCCGGCGGACACTGAAGCTTTCTTT. Translating it yields CASSVALGPADTEAFF.

This chain uses TRBV14 with TRBJ2-7; 14 bases match TRBD2. V was clipped by 1 base and J by 2 bases; unmatched bases: 16. Germline V gene lookup returns CDR1 SGHDN and CDR2 FVKESK. The CDR3 length is 21 residues. DNA of the CDR3: TGTGCCAGCAGCCAAGGTCTTGGTCGGTGGACTAGCGGGAGGAGGACCTACGAGCAGTACTTC. This codes for CASSQGLGRWTSGRRTYEQYF.

The chain recombines TRBV5-1 with TRBJ2-3; D not resolved. The CDR3 covers 12 residues. V gave up 0 bases and J gave up 4 bases, with 3 bases separating them. Germline lookup yields CDR1 SGHRS and CDR2 YFSETQ. In nucleotides, the CDR3 is TGCGCCAGCAGCTTGGGAGCAGATACGCAGTATTTT. It translates to CASSLGADTQYF. Using reference TRBV5-1 and TRBJ2-3 for the parts outside the CDR3, the full variable domain is KAGVTQTPRYLIKTRGQQVTLSCSPISGHRSVSWYQQTPGQGLQFLFEYFSETQRNKGNFPGRFSGRQFSNSRSEMNVSTLELGDSALYLCASSLGADTQYFGPGTRLTVL.